The clone carrying this T cell receptor beta chain has only a few counts. Antigen: not known. The sequenced template was cDNA made from the entire isolated RNA. The repertoire was sequenced with immunoSEQ multiplex PCR; TCRdb's copy has only in-frame clones and lacks some. In the table there are some 660,000 clones, around 15% of which are singletons. J gave up 3 bases and V 6 bases, and 10 bases lay outside the gene matches. Germline CDR1 reads MDHEN; CDR2 reads SYDVKM. This CDR3 is 16 amino acids long. The sample is drawn from a study of beta chain features in type 1 diabetes. For the study at large: Cell yields, gender and age were similar in healthy donors and patients. Study results and limitations: In all four CD4+ subsets, TCRB CDR3 length was significantly, moderately reduced in type 1 diabetes.

This receptor was obtained from a man younger than 30 with type 1 diabetes. Material: naive CD4+ T cells from blood. The genes are TRBV28 and TRBJ2-1; 8 nucleotides match TRBD2. CDR3 residues: CASSSTSGPLYNEQFF. Here the CDR3 DNA reads TGTGCCAGCAGCTCCACTAGCGGACCACTCTACAATGAGCAGTTCTTC.